This T cell receptor (beta chain) came from a study of human T cells and chemical hapten exposure. Study context: Variation in per-sample TCR yields came mainly from small pooled library volume differences.

The sample's time point: healthy volunteer bleed at 2 weeks. Extraction of total RNA was performed on unfractionated whole blood. The library gave individual cDNA molecules unique molecular identifiers. Methods used by the authors: Counting gave a median of around 96,000 TCRs per sample, with values ranging from roughly 20,000 to 700,000. TCRdb fed the RACE reads into MiXCR, producing one record per CDR3 protein. The V and J calls, along with clone size, are taken from TCRdb and not from the paper's own processing. The repertoire holds approximately 44,000 distinct CDR3 sequences, with approximately 4.8% as singletons. About this clonotype: As the CDR3 is not closed by the conserved phenylalanine or tryptophan, this likely results from a read error.

Trimming removed 1 base at V and 4 bases at J, with 10 bases between. This CDR3 has 14 amino acids. In germline, CDR1 is LNHNV, CDR2 YYDKDF (reference sequence). The clonotype originates from a human donor in good health. Some clones in this sample may be carry-over from other donors' samples. The genes are TRBV15 and TRBJ1-1, with D possibly being TRBD1 (6 bases). Sequencing was done on a sample of whole blood. CDR3 protein: CATSRGVQGTEAFL. The CDR3, as DNA: TGTGCCACCAGCAGAGGAGTACAGGGCACTGAAGCTTTCCTT.